One and the same sample provided the 14 T cell receptor beta chains below, sequenced in a study of T cell changes during pregnancy in multiple sclerosis. The protocol was immunoSEQ multiplex PCR, while the TCRdb copy is restricted to in-frame clones and leaves out a portion. This table holds about 40,000 clones, 90% to 95% found once. The sample was CD8+ T cells from peripheral blood mononuclear cells, taken before pregnancy. These receptors were collected from a female donor with multiple sclerosis, enrolled in a pregnancy study.

V usage is TRBV9 and J usage is TRBJ2-7; TRBD2 might be the D (5 bases). The V gene lost 3 bases and the J gene lost 2 bases, with 15 bases spanning the gap. Germline CDR1 reads SGDLS; CDR2 reads YYNGEE. The CDR3 consists of 15 residues. The CDR3 is CASSAESGLAYEQYF. In nucleotides, the CDR3 is TGTGCCAGCAGCGCAGAAAGCGGACTCGCCTACGAGCAGTACTTC.

The V gene is TRBV29-1, the J gene TRBJ1-2; 11 nucleotides agree with TRBD1. V lost 6 bases, J lost 8 bases, and 20 bases stayed unmatched. The CDR3 totals 17 residues. Germline values: CDR1 SQVTM, CDR2 ANQGSEA. The CDR3 reads CSVPGQGALSTERGYTF. DNA for the CDR3: TGCAGCGTCCCCGGACAGGGGGCTTTATCAACCGAACGGGGCTACACCTTC. The full variable domain, rest sourced from reference TRBV29-1 and TRBJ1-2, is SAVISQKPSRDICQRGTSLTIQCQVDSQVTMMFWYRQQPGQSLTLIATANQGSEATYESGFVIDKFPISRPNLTFSTLTVSNMSPEDSSIYLCSVPGQGALSTERGYTFGSGTRLTVV.

The chain joins TRBV19 to TRBJ1-1, with a possible D match to TRBD1 (5 bases). Trimming left V 0 bases short and J 5 bases short, with 16 bases between. This CDR3 is 16 amino acids long. Germline CDR1 is LNHDA and CDR2 is SQIVND (reference sequence). As DNA, the CDR3 is TGTGCCAGTAGTATAGATCGGGGGGGAGTTGGGACTGAAGCTTTCTTT. Translating it yields CASSIDRGGVGTEAFF.

The chain carries TRBV7-2 and TRBJ2-7; weak D call: TRBD1 (6 bases). Germline CDR1 SGHTA, CDR2 FQGNSA. The CDR3 totals 12 residues. V was pared by 5 bases and J by 6 bases, with 11 bases between. The CDR3 here is CASSRTGREQYF. The CDR3, as DNA: TGTGCCAGCAGCCGAACAGGGCGCGAGCAGTACTTC.

This chain's CDR3 is CASSAWSGGGSYGYTF. CDR3 DNA sequence: TGTGCCAGCAGCGCCTGGAGCGGCGGGGGGAGCTATGGCTACACCTTC. The rearrangement joins TRBV5-6 to TRBJ1-2; perhaps TRBD1 as D (5 bases). The CDR3 totals 16 residues. The ends were cut back, 4 bases at V and 4 bases at J, with 20 bases in the middle. CDR1 and CDR2 (germline): SGHDT, YYEEEE.

The genes are TRBV7-6 and TRBJ2-7, with 7 bases matching TRBD2. The V gene end was trimmed by 5 bases and the J gene end by 4 bases; junction bases not matched to a gene: 8. The CDR3 totals 14 residues. CDR1 and CDR2 (germline): SGHVS, FNYEAQ. The CDR3 here is CASSTTSAKYEQYF. In nucleotides, the CDR3 is TGTGCCAGCAGCACAACTAGCGCAAAATACGAGCAGTACTTC.

The CDR3 DNA reads as TGTGCCGGCGGAGTAGTACCGGACAGGGGAGATCAGGGCGAGCAGTACTTC. It encodes CAGGVVPDRGDQGEQYF. The V gene is TRBV19, the J gene TRBJ2-7; 9 nucleotides line up with TRBD1. The length of the CDR3 is 17 residues. J was trimmed by 6 bases and V by 11 bases; bases with no gene match: 23. Germline CDR1 reads LNHDA; CDR2 reads SQIVND (reference sequence).

Comment on this clone: One end of the junction is discordant with germline, which a read error may explain. The chain couples TRBV7-7 to TRBJ2-3, with D tentatively TRBD2 (5 bases). This CDR3 spans 14 amino acids. The V gene's germline CDR1 is SSHAT and CDR2 FNYEAQ (reference sequence). CDR3 sequence (DNA): TGTGCTAGCAGCTTAAGCGGTCTCACAGATACGCAGTATTTT. It codes for CASSLSGLTDTQYF.

The rearrangement joins TRBV28 to TRBJ2-1, with 10 bases fitting TRBD2. CDR1 MDHEN and CDR2 SYDVKM come from the germline V gene. The CDR3 covers 15 residues. Trimming at V came to 6 bases and at J to 5 bases, leaving 7 bases not matched to a gene. CDR3 sequence reads: CASSIGTSVNNEQFF. The CDR3, as DNA: TGTGCCAGCAGCATTGGGACTAGCGTGAACAATGAGCAGTTCTTC.

The chain couples TRBV2 to TRBJ2-5; the D gene is possibly TRBD1 (5 bases). Trimming took 2 bases from V and 1 from J, leaving 14 bases between them. Germline V gives CDR1 SNHLY, CDR2 FYNNEI. The CDR3 covers 16 residues. The CDR3 protein is CASSEIFSGPQETQYF. CDR3 in DNA: TGTGCCAGCAGTGAAATTTTCTCAGGGCCCCAAGAGACCCAGTACTTC.

The CDR3 DNA reads as TGCAGCGTTGAAGACAGGGGCGCCACCATAACGGGCACTGAAGCTTTCTTT. Translation: CSVEDRGATITGTEAFF. The J gene is TRBJ1-1, the V gene TRBV29-1; a possible D gene is TRBD1 (6 bases). The CDR3 consists of 17 residues. Germline V gene lookup returns CDR1 SQVTM and CDR2 ANQGSEA. V was cut by 0 bases and J by 4 bases, with 21 bases left in between.

The chain uses TRBV7-9 and TRBJ2-3; no definite D call. The germline V and J ends were trimmed by 0 bases and 4 bases, with 5 bases remaining between them. This CDR3 has 13 amino acids. Germline CDR1 reads SEHNR; CDR2 reads FQNEAQ (reference sequence). The CDR3 DNA reads TGTGCCAGCAGCTTAGCTCGTTCAGATACGCAGTATTTT. It is translated as CASSLARSDTQYF.

The chain has TRBV11-2 and TRBJ2-1; 7 bases align to TRBD2. V lost 4 bases and J lost 9; bases outside the gene matches: 12. The CDR3 has 15 residues. Looked up from germline, CDR1 is SGHAT and CDR2 is FQNNGV. The chain's CDR3 is CASSSHYGGNPEQFF. DNA for the CDR3: TGTGCCAGCAGCTCTCACTACGGGGGGAATCCTGAGCAGTTCTTC.

Only a few counts were recorded for this clone. This chain links TRBV6-4 with TRBJ2-3, with D unresolved. Trimming removed 6 bases at V and 4 bases at J, with 11 bases between. The germline CDR1 and CDR2 sequences are MRHNA and SNTAGT. The CDR3 spans 13 residues. CDR3: CASSPSSADTQYF. The CDR3 DNA follows: TGTGCCAGCAGCCCTTCATCGGCAGATACGCAGTATTTT.